These 4 T cell receptor beta chains originate from one sample sequenced in a study of blood T cell repertoires in COVID-19. Assay: immunoSEQ multiplex PCR; the TCRdb copy retains only in-frame clones and omits some. The table has 300,000 or so clones, around 90% seen once; the top ten hold approximately 4%. What was sequenced was peripheral blood. The receptors come from a woman aged 40 to 50 with acute or convalescent COVID-19.

This chain links TRBV10-3 with TRBJ1-1, with 8 bases aligning to TRBD1. The germline gives CDR1 ENHRY, CDR2 SYGVKD. The V gene end was trimmed by 6 bases and the J gene end by 2 bases; junction bases not matched to a gene: 5. The CDR3 spans 14 residues. CDR3 bases: TGTGCCATCAGCGCTACAGGGGGAAACACTGAAGCTTTCTTT. It translates to CAISATGGNTEAFF.

This clone was detected only once. Other DNA variants within this sample encode the same CDR3. The V gene is TRBV27, the J gene TRBJ1-2; D gene ambiguous. Germline assignment: CDR1 MNHEY and CDR2 SMNVEV (reference sequence). Trimming removed 0 bases at V and 2 bases at J, with 7 bases between. CDR3 length: 14 residues. In DNA, the CDR3 is TGTGCCAGCAGTTTATCGAGCGGGAACTATGGCTACACCTTC. It yields the protein CASSLSSGNYGYTF.

The genes are TRBV3-1 (or the pseudogene TRBV3-2) and TRBJ1-1; D not resolved. This CDR3 is built from 14 residues. V lost 1 base and J lost 1, with 7 bases in between. From germline, CDR1 is LGHDT and CDR2 YNNKEL (reference sequence). In DNA form, the CDR3 reads TGTGCCAGCAGCCAAGGCGCTCAGAACACTGAAGCTTTCTTT. Protein: CASSQGAQNTEAFF.

The chain has TRBV4-2 and TRBJ1-2; 7 bases are a match to TRBD1. Germline V gene lookup returns CDR1 LGHNA and CDR2 YNFKEQ. The CDR3 has 16 residues. V was pared by 6 bases and J by 0 bases, with 10 bases of the junction left unmatched. CDR3 bases: TGTGCCAGCAGACTTACTCCCGGACAGGCTAACTATGGCTACACCTTC. It codes for CASRLTPGQANYGYTF.